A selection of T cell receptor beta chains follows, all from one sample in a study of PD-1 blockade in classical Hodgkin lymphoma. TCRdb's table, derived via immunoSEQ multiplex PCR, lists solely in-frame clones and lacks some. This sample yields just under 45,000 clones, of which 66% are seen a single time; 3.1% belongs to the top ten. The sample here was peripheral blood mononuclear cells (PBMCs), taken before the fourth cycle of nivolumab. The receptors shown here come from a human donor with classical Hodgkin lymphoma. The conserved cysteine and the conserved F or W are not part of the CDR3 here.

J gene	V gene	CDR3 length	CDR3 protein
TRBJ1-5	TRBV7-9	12	ASSLDVEGGPQH
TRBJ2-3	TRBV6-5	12	ASRGLAGPDTQY
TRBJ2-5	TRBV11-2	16	ASSPGPLLAGGWETQY
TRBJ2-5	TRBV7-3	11	ASSPEPLGTQY
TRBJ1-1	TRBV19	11	ASSINRNTEAF
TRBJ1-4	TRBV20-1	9	SARRYEKLF
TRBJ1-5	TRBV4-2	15	ASSQGPSGQGAQPQH
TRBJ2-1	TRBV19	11	ASRGQGKNEQF
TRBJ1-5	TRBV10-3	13	AISARTGHNQPQH
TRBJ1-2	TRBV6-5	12	ASSYSGREGGYT
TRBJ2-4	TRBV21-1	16	ASSKDKAPLASKNIQY
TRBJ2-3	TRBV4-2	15	ASSQEGLAGFTDTQY
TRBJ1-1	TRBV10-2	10	ASKDRDTEAF
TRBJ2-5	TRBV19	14	ASSIGRAGLEETQY
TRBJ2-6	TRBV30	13	AGDRGPSGANVLT
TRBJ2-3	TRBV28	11	ASSFGDTDTQY
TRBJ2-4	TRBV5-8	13	ASSSGRLAKNIQY
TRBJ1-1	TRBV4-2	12	ASSQDPGPLEAF
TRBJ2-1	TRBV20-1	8	SAWRGEQF
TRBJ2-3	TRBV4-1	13	ASRQGGGGPNAQY
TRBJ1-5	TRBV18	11	ASARGDEQPQH
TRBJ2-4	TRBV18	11	ASSLDLGNIQY
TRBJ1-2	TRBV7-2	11	ASSFGGNYGYT
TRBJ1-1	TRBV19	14	ASSGSGSAMNTEAF
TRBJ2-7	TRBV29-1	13	SVEGAAGAPYEQY
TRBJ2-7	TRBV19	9	ASSIGLVQY
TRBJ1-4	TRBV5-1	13	ASSSTGSGREKLF
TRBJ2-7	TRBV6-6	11	ASSYGGRYEQY
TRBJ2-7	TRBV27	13	ASSLSSQGGYEQY
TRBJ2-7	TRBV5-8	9	ASSLEGTGY
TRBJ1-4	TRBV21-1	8	ASLWEKLF
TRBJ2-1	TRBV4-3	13	ASSQEGVRGHEQF
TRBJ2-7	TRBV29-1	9	SVLGPYEQY
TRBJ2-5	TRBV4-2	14	ASSQGTAGGQETQY
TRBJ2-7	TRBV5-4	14	ASSLGGRARSGEQY
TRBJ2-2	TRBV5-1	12	ASSLAGNTGELF
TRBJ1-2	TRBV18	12	ASSPPTGNYGYT
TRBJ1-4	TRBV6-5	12	ASRATGTNEKLF
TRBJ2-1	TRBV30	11	AWTRGSYNEQF
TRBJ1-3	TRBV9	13	ASNPGDVSGNTIY
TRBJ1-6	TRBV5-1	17	ASSLVGWAIEGANSPLH